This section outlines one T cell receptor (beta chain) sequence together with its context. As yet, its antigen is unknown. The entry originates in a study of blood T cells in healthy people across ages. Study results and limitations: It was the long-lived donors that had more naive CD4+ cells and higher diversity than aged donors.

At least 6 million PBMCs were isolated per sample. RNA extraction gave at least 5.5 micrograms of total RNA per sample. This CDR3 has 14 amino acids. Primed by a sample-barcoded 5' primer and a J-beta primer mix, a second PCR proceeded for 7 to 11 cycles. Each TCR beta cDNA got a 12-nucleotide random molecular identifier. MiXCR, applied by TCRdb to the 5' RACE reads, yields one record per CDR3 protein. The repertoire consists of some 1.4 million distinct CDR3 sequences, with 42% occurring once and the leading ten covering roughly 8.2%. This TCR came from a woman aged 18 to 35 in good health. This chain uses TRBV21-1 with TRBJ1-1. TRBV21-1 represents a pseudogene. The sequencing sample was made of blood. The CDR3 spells CASSREPSNTEAFF. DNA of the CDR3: TGTGCCAGCAGCAGGGAACCGAGCAACACTGAAGCTTTCTTT.